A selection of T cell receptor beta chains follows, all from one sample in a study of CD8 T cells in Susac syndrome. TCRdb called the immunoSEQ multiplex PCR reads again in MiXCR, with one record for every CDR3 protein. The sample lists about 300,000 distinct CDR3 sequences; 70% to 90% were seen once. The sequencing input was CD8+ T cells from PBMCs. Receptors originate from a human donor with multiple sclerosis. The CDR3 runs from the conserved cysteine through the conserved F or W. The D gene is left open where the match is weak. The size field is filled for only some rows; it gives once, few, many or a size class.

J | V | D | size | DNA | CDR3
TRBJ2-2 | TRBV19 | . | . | TGTGCCAGTATCGCTAACCCTTATCGCACCGGGGAGCTGTTTTTT | CASIANPYRTGELFF
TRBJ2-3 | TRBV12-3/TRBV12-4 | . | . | TGTGCCAGCAGTTTACTAGTCTTTTCGCGTGATACGCAGTATTTT | CASSLLVFSRDTQYF
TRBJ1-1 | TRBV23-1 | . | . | TGCGCCAGCAACCAACACAGGGTGACTGAAGCTTTCTTT | CASNQHRVTEAFF
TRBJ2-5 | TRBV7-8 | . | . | TGTGCCAGCAGGACCAGCAGGATCCAAGAGACCCAGTACTTC | CASRTSRIQETQYF
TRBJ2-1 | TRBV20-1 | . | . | TGCAGTGCTAGCCCGTATAATGAGCAGTTCTTC | CSASPYNEQFF
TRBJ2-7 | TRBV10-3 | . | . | TGTGCCATCAGTTTGACACCTGACGAGCAGTACTTC | CAISLTPDEQYF
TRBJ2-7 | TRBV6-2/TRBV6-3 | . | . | TGTGCCAGCAAGTTGAGGGGGAAGGACGAGCAGTACTTC | CASKLRGKDEQYF
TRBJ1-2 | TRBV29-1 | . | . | TGCAGCGCCGGAGGGCAGGGTGGAGGCTATGGCTACACCTTC | CSAGGQGGGYGYTF
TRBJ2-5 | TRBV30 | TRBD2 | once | TGTGCCTGGAACCCGCTAGCGGGGGTGGCGGAGACCCAGTACTTC | CAWNPLAGVAETQYF
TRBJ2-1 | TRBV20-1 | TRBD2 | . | TGCAGTGCAACTCCTAGCGGGAGGTTCAATGAGCAGTTCTTC | CSATPSGRFNEQFF
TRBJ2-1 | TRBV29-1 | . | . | TGCAGCGTTGAATCGGGGGAGCTTTACAATGAGCAGTTCTTC | CSVESGELYNEQFF
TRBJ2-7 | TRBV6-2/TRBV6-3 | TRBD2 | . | TGTGCCAGCAGTGGTATAGCGGGAAGCTCCTACGAGCAGTACTTC | CASSGIAGSSYEQYF
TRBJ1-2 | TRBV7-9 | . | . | TGTGCCAGCAGCTCCGGGTTCTATGGCTACACCTTC | CASSSGFYGYTF
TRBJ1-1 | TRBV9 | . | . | TGTGCCAGCAGCGTAGCGGGGTTGAACACTGAAGCTTTCTTT | CASSVAGLNTEAFF
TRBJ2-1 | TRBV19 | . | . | TGTGCCAGTAGTTACAGGGTTAGCTCCTACAATGAGCAGTTCTTC | CASSYRVSSYNEQFF
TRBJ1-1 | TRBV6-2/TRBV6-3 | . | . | TGTGCCAGCAGTACCCCCCCAGGGTGGAACACTGAAGCTTTCTTT | CASSTPPGWNTEAFF